The 7 T cell receptor beta chains below were found in one sample sequenced in a study of OX40 agonist ivuxolimab in advanced cancers. TCRdb's table, derived via immunoSEQ multiplex PCR, lists solely in-frame clones and lacks some. The table includes more than 70,000 clones, 91% detected once. The sample was CD4+ or CD8+ T cells sorted from blood, taken in a trial of the OX40 agonist ivuxolimab. The source is an adult with an advanced solid tumor such as melanoma, head and neck, liver or kidney cancer.

This clone was recorded a few times. This chain uses TRBV5-1 with TRBJ1-1, with a possible D match to TRBD1 (6 bases). Trimming stripped 3 bases from V and 4 bases from J, with 13 bases between. In germline, CDR1 is SGHRS, CDR2 YFSETQ. CDR3 length equals 14 residues. The CDR3 is CASSSLWGATEAFF. As DNA, the CDR3 is TGCGCCAGCAGCTCGCTTTGGGGGGCCACTGAAGCTTTCTTT. Based on the CDR3 plus reference TRBV5-1 and TRBJ1-1, the full variable domain is KAGVTQTPRYLIKTRGQQVTLSCSPISGHRSVSWYQQTPGQGLQFLFEYFSETQRNKGNFPGRFSGRQFSNSRSEMNVSTLELGDSALYLCASSSLWGATEAFFGQGTRLTVV.

The chain joins TRBV7-2 to TRBJ2-7; the D gene is possibly TRBD2 (5 bases). CDR1 and CDR2 (germline): SGHTA, FQGNSA. The CDR3 sequence is 14 residues long. V was shortened by 2 bases and J by 7 bases, with 15 bases between the two germline ends. The CDR3 sequence is CASSLWDAGREQYF. The CDR3 DNA sequence: TGTGCCAGCAGCTTATGGGATGCGGGTCGGGAGCAGTACTTC.

This chain connects TRBV5-1 to TRBJ2-7; 8 bases match TRBD1. The V segment lost 2 bases and the J segment 2 bases; nucleotides outside the gene matches: 3. Germline assignment: CDR1 SGHRS and CDR2 YFSETQ. The CDR3 loop spans 14 amino acids. Written as DNA, the CDR3 is TGCGCCAGCAGCTTTGGACAGGGAACCTACGAGCAGTACTTC. Translated, it gives CASSFGQGTYEQYF.

There are a few counts of this clone. The chain employs TRBV6-6 and TRBJ1-2, with a possible D match to TRBD1 (5 bases). The CDR3 is 14 amino acids. Germline lookup yields CDR1 MNHNY and CDR2 SVGAGI (reference sequence). Trimming left V 6 bases short and J 8 bases short, with 19 bases between. CDR3 coding DNA: TGTGCCAGCAGAGAGTCCAGGGCCTACGGAGGCTACACCTTC. Encoded protein: CASRESRAYGGYTF.

The chain couples TRBV2 to TRBJ1-2, with D unresolved. The V and J ends lost 7 bases and 0 bases respectively, with 9 bases between them. The CDR3 loop spans 13 amino acids. CDR1 is SNHLY and CDR2 is FYNNEI in the germline V gene. The CDR3 DNA reads as TGTGCCAGCACGACCGCTCCTAACTATGGCTACACCTTC. This sequence encodes CASTTAPNYGYTF.

V is TRBV9 and J is TRBJ2-1; D call uncertain. Germline V gene lookup returns CDR1 SGDLS and CDR2 YYNGEE. CDR3 size: 12 residues. V was cut by 3 bases and J by 10 bases, with 11 bases left in between. The CDR3 loop reads CASSDNFDEQFF. In DNA, the CDR3 is TGTGCCAGCAGCGACAACTTCGACGAGCAGTTCTTC.

The CDR3 reads CASSLLGGIMNTEAFF. The CDR3 DNA reads as TGTGCCAGCAGCTTACTGGGAGGGATCATGAACACTGAAGCTTTCTTT. The chain has TRBV11-2 and TRBJ1-1; D unresolved. The ends were cut back, 2 bases at V and 0 bases at J, with 13 bases in the middle. CDR1 and CDR2 (germline): SGHAT, FQNNGV. This CDR3 is 16 amino acids long.